A single sample gave rise to the 27 T cell receptor beta chains below, sequenced in a study of regulatory T cells in long-lasting Graves disease. The sample's time point: newly diagnosed GD, antithyroid drugs for less than 3 months. From RNA extracted from PBMCs, the TCR library was made. Arm-PCR of CDR3 regions and iRepertoire HTBI primers were the basis on which TCR beta libraries were built. TCRdb reprocessed the multiplex PCR reads with MiXCR, giving one entry per CDR3 protein. This table has under 250,000 distinct CDR3 sequences, just over 20% appearing once. Sequenced material: peripheral blood mononuclear cells (PBMCs), taken at new diagnosis, from a patient treated with antithyroid drugs. These receptor sequences come from a female donor with Graves disease.

This chain connects TRBV25-1 to TRBJ2-7; 10 bases fit TRBD1. The V and J ends lost 6 bases and 3 bases, in that order; junction bases with no gene match: 5. CDR1 is MGHDK, CDR2 SYGVNS, per germline. This CDR3 contains 14 residues. CDR3 protein: CASRGRDRGYEQYF. The CDR3 DNA reads as TGTGCCAGCAGAGGCCGGGACAGGGGCTACGAGCAGTACTTC.

At least ten counts were recorded for this clonotype. The rearrangement uses TRBV12-3 or TRBV12-4 and TRBJ2-7, with a tentative D call TRBD2 (6 bases). Deletions cut 2 bases from V and 2 bases from J, with 13 bases between. CDR3 size: 15 residues. CDR3 sequence: CASSLYGTGPYEQYF. CDR3 in DNA: TGTGCCAGCAGTTTATACGGGACTGGCCCCTACGAGCAGTACTTC.

A word on this clonotype: At one of its ends the junction is not consistent with the germline gene, which may arise from a read error. This sequence joins TRBV24-1 and TRBJ2-1, with D possibly being TRBD2 (6 bases). Germline V gene data show CDR1 as KGHDR and CDR2 as SFDVKD. The CDR3 consists of 17 residues. The CDR3 DNA sequence: TGTGGCACCAGTGACCTCCGGGCTAGCGTAAACTACAATGAGCAGTTCTTC. This translates into CGTSDLRASVNYNEQFF.

This clonotype was detected many times. The V call is TRBV12-3 or TRBV12-4, the J call TRBJ2-1, with D perhaps matching TRBD1 (6 bases). The CDR3 runs to 15 residues. Trimming stripped 4 bases from V and 5 bases from J, with 15 bases between. The CDR3 reads CASSWGRLTDNEQFF. The CDR3 bases are TGTGCCAGCAGTTGGGGGCGTCTCACCGACAATGAGCAGTTCTTC.

This clonotype was detected many times. The chain has TRBV12-3 or TRBV12-4 and TRBJ2-4, with D perhaps TRBD1 (6 bases). The V gene lost 7 bases and the J gene lost 4 bases, with 17 bases spanning the gap. This CDR3 comprises 15 residues. The CDR3 reads CASKEGTRLKNIQYF. Written as DNA, the CDR3 is TGTGCCAGCAAGGAAGGGACAAGACTAAAAAACATTCAGTACTTC.

This clonotype appeared many times. Sequence at one end of the junction differs from germline and may be a read error. J is TRBJ2-7 and V is TRBV5-1; the D call may be TRBD1 or TRBD2 (6 bases each). Germline lookup yields CDR1 SGHRS and CDR2 YFSETQ. This CDR3 has 12 residues. CDR3 sequence: CASSQGGFEQYF. In nucleotides, the CDR3 is TGTGCCAGCAGCCAAGGGGGGTTCGAGCAGTACTTC.

This clonotype showed up many times. The chain links TRBV24-1 to TRBJ2-2; D unresolved. V shed 5 bases and J shed 6 bases, with 6 bases lying between them. CDR1 is KGHDR, CDR2 SFDVKD, per germline. The CDR3 is 12 residues long. This chain's CDR3 is CATSGGAGELFF. The CDR3 nucleotides read TGTGCCACCAGTGGGGGTGCCGGGGAGCTGTTTTTT.

This clonotype was counted between two and nine times. The chain employs TRBV18 and TRBJ2-5; D uncertain. This CDR3 spans 15 amino acids. The germline V and J ends were trimmed by 4 bases and 3 bases, with 15 bases remaining between them. Germline assignment: CDR1 KGHSH and CDR2 LQKENI. The CDR3 reads CASSRVRAPKETQYF. The CDR3 DNA reads as TGTGCCAGCTCACGCGTTAGGGCCCCCAAAGAGACCCAGTACTTC.

This clonotype was found many times. The chain recombines TRBV30 with TRBJ2-1; D possibly uses TRBD1 or TRBD2 (5 bases each). The V end was cut by 5 bases, the J end by 3 bases, with 11 bases between. There are 13 residues in the CDR3. CDR1 and CDR2 (germline): GTSNPN, SVGIG (reference sequence). In nucleotides, the CDR3 is TGTGCCTGGGGGAGCGGACACTACAATGAGCAGTTCTTC. The encoded protein is CAWGSGHYNEQFF.

This clonotype was seen repeatedly, ten times or more. This rearrangement joins TRBV10-1 to TRBJ2-3, with 12 nucleotides matching TRBD1. The assigned J gene may be wrong: the sequence end matches TRBJ2-5 better. The CDR3 runs to 15 residues. Germline CDR1 WNHNN, CDR2 SYGVQD (reference sequence). In nucleotides, the CDR3 is TGCGCCAGCAGTTCGGGACAGGGGGCAACAGAGACCCAGTACTTC. This sequence encodes CASSSGQGATETQYF.

In this sample, this clonotype turned up many times. V is TRBV11-3 and J is TRBJ2-5; no reliable D call. The CDR3 is made up of 13 amino acids. In germline, CDR1 is SGHNT, CDR2 YENEEA. V gave up 3 bases and J gave up 2 bases, with 7 bases separating them. CDR3 coding DNA: TGTGCCAGCAGCTTGAGCTTACAAGAGACCCAGTACTTC. This gives the protein CASSLSLQETQYF. Full variable domain (rest looked up from reference TRBV11-3 and TRBJ2-5): EAGVVQSPRYKIIEKKQPVAFWCNPISGHNTLYWYLQNLGQGPELLIRYENEEAVDDSQLPKDRFSAERLKGVDSTLKIQPAELGDSAVYLCASSLSLQETQYFGPGTRLLVL.

The chain recombines TRBV12-3 or TRBV12-4 with TRBJ2-1; TRBD1 aligns across 7 bases. The CDR3 loop spans 15 amino acids. The V segment lost 3 bases and the J segment 6 bases; nucleotides outside the gene matches: 8. The chain's CDR3 is CASSFKGGRFNEQFF. The CDR3 nucleotides read TGTGCCAGCAGTTTTAAAGGGGGCCGATTCAATGAGCAGTTCTTC.

This clonotype was seen repeatedly, ten times or more. The chain is built from TRBV2 and TRBJ1-4; unclear D gene. Germline assignment: CDR1 SNHLY and CDR2 FYNNEI. The CDR3 is made up of 15 amino acids. V dropped 6 bases and J dropped 2 bases, with 13 bases sitting between them. This chain's CDR3 is CASRKEVATNEKLFF. The CDR3 DNA follows: TGTGCCAGCAGGAAGGAGGTTGCTACTAATGAAAAACTGTTTTTT.

This clonotype was observed a handful of times. The genes are TRBV30 and TRBJ2-3; D is possibly TRBD2 (6 bases). Germline-derived CDR1 and CDR2 are GTSNPN and SVGIG (reference sequence). V lost 2 bases to trimming and J lost 0 bases, with 9 bases between them. The CDR3 extends over 14 amino acids. The CDR3 spells CAWSPGTSTDTQYF. In nucleotides, the CDR3 is TGTGCCTGGAGTCCCGGGACTAGCACAGATACGCAGTATTTT.

This sequence joins TRBV12-3 or TRBV12-4 and TRBJ1-1, with 7 bases fitting TRBD1. The CDR3 extends over 13 amino acids. J gave up 7 bases and V 5 bases, and 7 bases lay outside the gene matches. The CDR3: CASSRDSWSEAFF. CDR3 nucleotide sequence: TGTGCCAGCAGTAGGGACAGTTGGAGTGAAGCTTTCTTT.

The chain is built from TRBV6-2 or TRBV6-3 and TRBJ2-7; 8 nucleotides agree with TRBD1. CDR3 length: 14 residues. The germline V gene encodes CDR1 MNHEY and CDR2 SVGEGT. With 4 bases clipped from V and 5 bases from J, the junction kept 7 bases outside the gene matches. The CDR3 nucleotides read TGTGCCAGCAGTTCCCTAGGACAGGGCAACGAGCAGTACTTC. It translates to CASSSLGQGNEQYF.

This clonotype was recorded at least ten times. This chain links TRBV2 with TRBJ1-5; 9 bases align to TRBD1. Germline V gives CDR1 SNHLY, CDR2 FYNNEI. CDR3 size: 14 residues. V lost 11 bases and J lost 8; bases outside the gene matches: 13. The CDR3 loop is CACQRTGVGEPQHF. The CDR3 coding sequence is TGTGCCTGTCAACGGACAGGGGTGGGTGAGCCCCAGCATTTT. Together with reference TRBV2 and TRBJ1-5, the CDR3 gives the full variable domain: EPEVTQTPSHQVTQMGQEVILRCVPISNHLYFYWYRQILGQKVEFLVSFYNNEISEKSEIFDDQFSVERPDGSNFTLKIRSTKLEDSAMYFCACQRTGVGEPQHFGDGTRLSIL.

The chain employs TRBV9 and TRBJ2-1; 13 bases map to TRBD2. From germline, CDR1 is SGDLS and CDR2 YYNGEE. The CDR3 length is 18 residues. J was trimmed by 1 base and V by 3 bases; bases with no gene match: 7. CDR3 amino acids: CASSGRTSGGGSYNEQFF. In DNA, the CDR3 is TGTGCCAGCAGCGGACGGACTAGCGGGGGCGGGTCCTACAATGAGCAGTTCTTC.

The table lists this clonotype with many counts. This sequence joins TRBV7-8 and TRBJ2-3, with D perhaps matching TRBD2 (6 bases). This CDR3 has 15 residues. The V gene's germline CDR1 is SGHVS and CDR2 FQNEAQ. Trimming took off 6 bases at V and 2 bases at J, with 15 bases between the two ends. As DNA, the CDR3 is TGTGCCAGCAGGGAGGGGAGGATTTACACAGATACGCAGTATTTT. Protein: CASREGRIYTDTQYF.

This clonotype was detected many times. The CDR3 DNA is TGTGCCAGCAGAGCTAGCTACGAGCAGTACTTC. Translating it yields CASRASYEQYF. The chain is built from TRBV2 and TRBJ2-7; D is unclear. Germline lookup yields CDR1 SNHLY and CDR2 FYNNEI. CDR3 length equals 11 residues. With 6 bases removed from V and 3 bases from J, the gap between germline ends came to 6 bases.

There are a few counts of this clonotype. The J gene is TRBJ2-5, the V gene TRBV11-3, with D perhaps TRBD1 or TRBD2 (6 bases each). Per germline, CDR1 SGHNT and CDR2 YENEEA. The ends were cut back, 1 base at V and 4 bases at J, with 16 bases in the middle. The CDR3 is made up of 16 amino acids. Written as DNA, the CDR3 is TGTGCCAGCAGCTTAGGTGTACGGGGGCAAGGAGAGACCCAGTACTTC. Protein product: CASSLGVRGQGETQYF.

This clonotype was counted ten times or more. CDR3 in amino acids: CAWSPLGTATNEKLFF. The CDR3 nucleotides read TGTGCCTGGAGTCCCTTAGGAACCGCAACTAATGAAAAACTGTTTTTT. The chain links TRBV30 to TRBJ1-4; D call uncertain. V gave up 2 bases and J gave up 0 bases, with 13 bases separating them. The CDR3 contains 16 residues. Germline V lookup: CDR1 GTSNPN, CDR2 SVGIG (reference sequence).

Regarding this clonotype: A read error is the likely source, as a far larger clone sits one nucleotide away. The gene calls are TRBV6-2 or TRBV6-3 and TRBJ2-1, with no clear D. The CDR3 extends over 13 amino acids. Germline CDR1 is MNHEY and CDR2 is SVGEGT. V was clipped by 8 bases and J by 10 bases, with 18 bases between them. CDR3: CASLADTTYEQFF. CDR3 sequence (DNA): TGTGCCAGCTTAGCCGACACCACGTACGAGCAGTTCTTC.

This clonotype appeared many times. The chain uses TRBV7-9 and TRBJ2-1, with D perhaps matching TRBD2 (6 bases). CDR1 SEHNR and CDR2 FQNEAQ come from the germline V gene (reference sequence). There are 14 residues in the CDR3. V was clipped by 5 bases and J by 3 bases, with 11 bases between them. The CDR3 bases are TGTGCCAGCAGCATCCTAGCGAACTACAATGAGCAGTTCTTC. It yields the protein CASSILANYNEQFF.

As regards this clonotype: A much more abundant neighbour one base away suggests this may be a read error. The chain combines TRBV30 with TRBJ1-4; 8 nucleotides match TRBD1. V was clipped by 2 bases and J by 5 bases; unmatched bases: 4. The length of the CDR3 is 14 residues. Germline V gene data show CDR1 as GTSNPN and CDR2 as SVGIG (reference sequence). The CDR3 loop is CAWSRTGLNEKLFF. CDR3 DNA: TGTGCCTGGAGTAGGACAGGGTTAAATGAAAAACTGTTTTTT.

This clonotype appeared many times. The rearrangement joins TRBV29-1 to TRBJ2-3, with TRBD2 identical over 7 bases. Germline V gene sequence: CDR1 SQVTM, CDR2 ANQGSEA. The CDR3 extends over 14 amino acids. V dropped 4 bases and J dropped 5; count of bases not matched to a gene: 9. CDR3 in DNA: TGCAGCGTTGGATCCAGCGGGGTGGGAGATACGCAGTATTTT. It encodes CSVGSSGVGDTQYF.

The rearrangement uses TRBV15 and TRBJ1-2; D remains ambiguous. V was cut by 3 bases and J by 5 bases, with 13 bases left in between. This CDR3 is built from 14 residues. Per the germline V gene, CDR1 is LNHNV and CDR2 is YYDKDF (reference sequence). The CDR3 sequence: CATSRDSQGYGYTF. CDR3 coding DNA: TGTGCCACCAGCAGGGACTCCCAAGGGTATGGCTACACCTTC.